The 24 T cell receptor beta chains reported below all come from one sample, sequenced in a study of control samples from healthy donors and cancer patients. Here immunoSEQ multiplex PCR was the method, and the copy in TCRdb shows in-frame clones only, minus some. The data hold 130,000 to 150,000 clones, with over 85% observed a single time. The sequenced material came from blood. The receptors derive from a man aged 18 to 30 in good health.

CDR3 in amino acids: CASSPEAYEQYF. In nucleotides, the CDR3 is TGTGCCAGCAGTCCGGAGGCCTACGAGCAGTACTTC. This chain joins TRBV6-2 or TRBV6-3 and TRBJ2-7, with a weak D call TRBD2 (5 bases). V dropped 5 bases and J dropped 2 bases, with 7 bases sitting between them. The CDR3 spans 12 residues. Germline V CDR1 and CDR2: MNHEY, SVGEGT.

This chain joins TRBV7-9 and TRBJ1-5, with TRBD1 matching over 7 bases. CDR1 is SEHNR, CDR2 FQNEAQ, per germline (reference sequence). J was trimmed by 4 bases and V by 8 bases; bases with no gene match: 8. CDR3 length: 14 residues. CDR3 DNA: TGTGCCAGCTCGTCACAGGGGCCAAATCAGCCCCAGCATTTT. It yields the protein CASSSQGPNQPQHF.

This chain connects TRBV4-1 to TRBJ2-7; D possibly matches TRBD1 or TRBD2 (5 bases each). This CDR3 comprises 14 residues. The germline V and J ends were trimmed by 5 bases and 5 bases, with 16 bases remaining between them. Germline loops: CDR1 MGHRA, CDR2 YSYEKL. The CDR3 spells CASSDQGVSHEQYF. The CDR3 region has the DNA TGCGCCAGCAGCGACCAGGGAGTCAGCCACGAGCAGTACTTC.

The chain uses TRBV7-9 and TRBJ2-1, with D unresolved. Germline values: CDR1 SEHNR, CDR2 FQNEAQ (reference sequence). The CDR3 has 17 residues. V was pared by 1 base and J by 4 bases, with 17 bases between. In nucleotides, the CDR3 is TGTGCCAGCAGCTTAGAAATGTGGGGTACCCGGTACAATGAGCAGTTCTTC. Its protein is CASSLEMWGTRYNEQFF.

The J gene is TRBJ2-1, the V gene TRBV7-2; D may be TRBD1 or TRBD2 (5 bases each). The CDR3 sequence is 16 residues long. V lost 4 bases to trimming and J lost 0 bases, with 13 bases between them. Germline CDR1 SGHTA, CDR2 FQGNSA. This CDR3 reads CASSSDSRGSYNEQFF. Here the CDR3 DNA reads TGTGCCAGCAGCTCCGACTCGAGGGGCTCCTACAATGAGCAGTTCTTC.

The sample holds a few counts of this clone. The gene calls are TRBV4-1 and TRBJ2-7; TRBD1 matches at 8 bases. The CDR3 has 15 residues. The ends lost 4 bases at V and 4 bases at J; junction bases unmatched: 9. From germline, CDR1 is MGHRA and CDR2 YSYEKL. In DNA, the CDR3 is TGCGCCAGCAGCCTAGGGACAGGCACGTTTTACGAGCAGTACTTC. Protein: CASSLGTGTFYEQYF.

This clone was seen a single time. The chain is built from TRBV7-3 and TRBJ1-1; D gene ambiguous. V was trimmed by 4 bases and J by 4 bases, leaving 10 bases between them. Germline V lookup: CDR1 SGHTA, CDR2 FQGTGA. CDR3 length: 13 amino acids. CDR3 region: CASSSVRGTEAFF. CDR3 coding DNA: TGTGCCAGCAGCTCGGTCCGGGGCACTGAAGCTTTCTTT.

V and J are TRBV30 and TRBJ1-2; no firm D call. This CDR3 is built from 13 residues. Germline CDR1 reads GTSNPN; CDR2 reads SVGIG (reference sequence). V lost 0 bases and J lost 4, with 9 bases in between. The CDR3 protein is CAWSVKVRYGYTF. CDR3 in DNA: TGTGCCTGGAGTGTAAAGGTCCGCTATGGCTACACCTTC.

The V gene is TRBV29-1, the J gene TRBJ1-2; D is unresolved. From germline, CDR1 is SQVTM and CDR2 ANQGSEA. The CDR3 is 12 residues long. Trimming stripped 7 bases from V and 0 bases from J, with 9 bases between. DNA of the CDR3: TGCAGCGCGATAGTCTCTAACTATGGCTACACCTTC. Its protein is CSAIVSNYGYTF.

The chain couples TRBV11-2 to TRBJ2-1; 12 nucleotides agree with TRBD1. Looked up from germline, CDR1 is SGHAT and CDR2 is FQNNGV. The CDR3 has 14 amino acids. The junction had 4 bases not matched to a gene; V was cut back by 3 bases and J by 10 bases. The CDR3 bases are TGTGCCAGCAGCTTGGGGACAGGGGGCTGGGAGCAGTTCTTC. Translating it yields CASSLGTGGWEQFF.

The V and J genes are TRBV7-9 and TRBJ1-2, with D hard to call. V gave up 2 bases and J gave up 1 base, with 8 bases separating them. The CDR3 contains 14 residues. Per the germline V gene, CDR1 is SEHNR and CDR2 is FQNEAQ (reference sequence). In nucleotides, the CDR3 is TGTGCCAGCAGCTTAAGGGCGAATAACTATGGCTACACCTTC. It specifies CASSLRANNYGYTF.

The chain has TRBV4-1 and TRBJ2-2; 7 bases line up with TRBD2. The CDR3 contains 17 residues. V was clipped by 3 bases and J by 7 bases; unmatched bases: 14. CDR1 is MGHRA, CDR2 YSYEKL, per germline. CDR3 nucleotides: TGCGCCAGCAGCCAGGGAGAAGGGCGGGAGCGCGTCGGGGAGCTGTTTTTT. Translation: CASSQGEGRERVGELFF.

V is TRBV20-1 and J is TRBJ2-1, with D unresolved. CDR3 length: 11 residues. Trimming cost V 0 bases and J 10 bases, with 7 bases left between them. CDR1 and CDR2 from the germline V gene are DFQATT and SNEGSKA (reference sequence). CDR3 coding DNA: TGCAGTGCTAGAGATGGGCGGGAGCAGTTCTTC. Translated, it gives CSARDGREQFF.

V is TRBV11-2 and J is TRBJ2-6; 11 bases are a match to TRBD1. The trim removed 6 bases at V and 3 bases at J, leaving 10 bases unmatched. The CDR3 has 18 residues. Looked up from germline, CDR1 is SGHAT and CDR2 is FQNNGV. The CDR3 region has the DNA TGTGCCAGCAGGTCACCGGGACAGGGGGTGGATGGGGCCAACGTCCTGACTTTC. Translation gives CASRSPGQGVDGANVLTF.

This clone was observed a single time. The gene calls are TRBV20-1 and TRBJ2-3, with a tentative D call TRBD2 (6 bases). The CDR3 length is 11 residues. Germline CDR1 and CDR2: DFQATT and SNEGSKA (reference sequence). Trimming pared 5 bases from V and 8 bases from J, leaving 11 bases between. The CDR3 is CSAASEGTQYF. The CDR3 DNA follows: TGCAGTGCTGCGTCGGAGGGTACGCAGTATTTT.

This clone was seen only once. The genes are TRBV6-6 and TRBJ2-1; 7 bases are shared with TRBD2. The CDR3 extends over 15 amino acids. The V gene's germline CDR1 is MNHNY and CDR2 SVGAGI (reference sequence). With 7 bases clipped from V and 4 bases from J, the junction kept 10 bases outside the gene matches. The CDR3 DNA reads TGTGCCAGCATTGCCGGGGGGACGGGATACAATGAGCAGTTCTTC. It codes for CASIAGGTGYNEQFF.

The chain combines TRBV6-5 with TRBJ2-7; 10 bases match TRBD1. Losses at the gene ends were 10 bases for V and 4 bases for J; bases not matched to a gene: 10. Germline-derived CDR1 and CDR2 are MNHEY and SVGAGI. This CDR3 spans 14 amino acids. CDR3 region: CATAPRTGGYEQYF. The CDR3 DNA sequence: TGTGCCACCGCCCCTCGGACAGGGGGATACGAGCAGTACTTC.

CDR3 region: CASSNRSPAFF. CDR3 nucleotides: TGTGCCAGCAGCAACCGCTCCCCGGCTTTCTTT. This rearrangement joins TRBV7-9 to TRBJ1-1; D gene unclear. Trimming shortened V by 5 bases and J by 11 bases, and 12 bases separated the two germline ends. The CDR3 loop spans 11 amino acids. Germline loops: CDR1 SEHNR, CDR2 FQNEAQ (reference sequence).

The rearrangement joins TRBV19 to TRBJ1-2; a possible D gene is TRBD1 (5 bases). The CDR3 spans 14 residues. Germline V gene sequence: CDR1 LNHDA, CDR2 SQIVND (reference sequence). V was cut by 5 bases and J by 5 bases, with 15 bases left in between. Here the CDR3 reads CASSPRDGLYGYTF. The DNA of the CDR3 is TGTGCCAGTAGTCCCAGGGACGGATTATATGGCTACACCTTC. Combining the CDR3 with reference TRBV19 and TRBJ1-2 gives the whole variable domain DGGITQSPKYLFRKEGQNVTLSCEQNLNHDAMYWYRQDPGQGLRLIYYSQIVNDFQKGDIAEGYSVSREKKESFPLTVTSAQKNPTAFYLCASSPRDGLYGYTFGSGTRLTVV.

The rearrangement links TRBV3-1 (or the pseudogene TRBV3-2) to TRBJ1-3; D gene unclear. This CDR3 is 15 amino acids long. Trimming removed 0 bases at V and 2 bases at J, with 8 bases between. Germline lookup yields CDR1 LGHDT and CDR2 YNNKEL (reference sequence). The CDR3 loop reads CASSQDHTPGNTIYF. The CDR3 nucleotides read TGTGCCAGCAGCCAAGATCACACCCCTGGAAACACCATATATTTT.

The CDR3 coding sequence is TGTGCCAGCAGCTTCCCGGGACAGGGATCGGCCGGGGAGCTGTTTTTT. It is translated as CASSFPGQGSAGELFF. V gene TRBV5-4 combines with J gene TRBJ2-2, with 9 bases matching TRBD1. The CDR3 is 16 residues long. The ends lost 2 bases at V and 6 bases at J; junction bases unmatched: 8. Germline CDR1 and CDR2: SGHNT and YYREEE (reference sequence).

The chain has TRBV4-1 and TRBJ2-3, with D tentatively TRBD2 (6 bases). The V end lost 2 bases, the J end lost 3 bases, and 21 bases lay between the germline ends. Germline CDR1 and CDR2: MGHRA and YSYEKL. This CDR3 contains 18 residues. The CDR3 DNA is TGCGCCAGCAGCCAAACCGATCGGCCGGCCGGGGGTACAGATACGCAGTATTTT. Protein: CASSQTDRPAGGTDTQYF.

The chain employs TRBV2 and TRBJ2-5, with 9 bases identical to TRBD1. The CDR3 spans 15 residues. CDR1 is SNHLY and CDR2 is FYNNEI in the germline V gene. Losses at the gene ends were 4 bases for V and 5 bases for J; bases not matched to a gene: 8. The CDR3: CASSGETGGWETQYF. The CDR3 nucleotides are TGTGCCAGCAGTGGAGAGACAGGGGGATGGGAGACCCAGTACTTC. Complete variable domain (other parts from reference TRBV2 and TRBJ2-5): EPEVTQTPSHQVTQMGQEVILRCVPISNHLYFYWYRQILGQKVEFLVSFYNNEISEKSEIFDDQFSVERPDGSNFTLKIRSTKLEDSAMYFCASSGETGGWETQYFGPGTRLLVL.

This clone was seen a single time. This chain's CDR3 is CAWSRTGSNTEAFF. The CDR3 nucleotides read TGTGCCTGGAGCCGGACAGGGTCGAACACTGAAGCTTTCTTT. The chain carries TRBV30 and TRBJ1-1; TRBD1 agrees at 8 bases. Trimming removed 3 bases from V and 1 base from J; junction bases left unmatched: 4. This CDR3 has 14 amino acids. Looked up from germline, CDR1 is GTSNPN and CDR2 is SVGIG (reference sequence).